Given below is one TCR beta chain in context. CDR1 SGHDT and CDR2 YYEEEE come from the germline V gene. V was clipped by 4 bases and J by 7 bases; unmatched bases: 10. This CDR3 is built from 15 residues. This entry belongs to a study of blood T cell repertoires in COVID-19. In the study overall: PBMCs, B-cell-depleted T cells, or T cells provided the cDNA or gDNA that made up the material.

The authors' processing: How many nucleated cells were present was estimated from reference gene primer amplification. Assay used: immunoSEQ multiplex PCR; TCRdb lists only in-frame clones, some missing. The DNA was the basis for D and trimming; V, J and clone size are from that table. The sample lists 37,000 or so clones, approximately 90% occurring once. The specimen was peripheral blood. This TCR was recovered from a man aged 60-69 years with active COVID-19. The chain couples TRBV5-6 to TRBJ2-3; 9 positions agree with TRBD1. CDR3 amino acids: CASSPGQGTSNTQYF. The CDR3 coding sequence is TGTGCCAGCAGCCCGGGACAGGGTACTTCTAATACGCAGTATTTT.